This passage covers 11 T cell receptor beta chains from one sample sequenced in a study of blood T cell repertoires in COVID-19. Generated by immunoSEQ multiplex PCR, the TCRdb table keeps only in-frame clones and is missing some. The sample carries more than 130,000 clones, approximately 80% recorded once. Specimen: peripheral blood. The receptors shown here come from a human donor in a cohort sampled during active COVID-19.

V is TRBV10-3 and J is TRBJ2-3; 13 nucleotides match TRBD2. After removal of 6 bases from V and 0 bases from J, the junction contained 6 bases not matched to a gene. Germline lookup yields CDR1 ENHRY and CDR2 SYGVKD. The CDR3 contains 17 residues. In DNA form, the CDR3 reads TGTGCCATCAGCCCGGGACTAGCGGGGCGTAGCACAGATACGCAGTATTTT. Residues: CAISPGLAGRSTDTQYF.

The V call is TRBV2, the J call TRBJ1-6; TRBD1 might be the D (6 bases). V lost 3 bases and J lost 16, with 19 bases in between. The CDR3 runs to 14 residues. Germline loops: CDR1 SNHLY, CDR2 FYNNEI. The CDR3 region has the DNA TGTGCCAGCAGTGATTCGGGGGGGCTCTCGAAACTCCACTTT. Its protein is CASSDSGGLSKLHF.

The chain combines TRBV19 with TRBJ1-1; no reliable D call. Germline CDR1 LNHDA, CDR2 SQIVND (reference sequence). The V end was cut by 5 bases, the J end by 2 bases, with 15 bases between. The CDR3 has 15 residues. The CDR3 spells CASSRLRGANTEAFF. The CDR3 DNA reads TGTGCCAGTAGTCGACTGCGGGGTGCAAACACTGAAGCTTTCTTT.

This chain uses TRBV6-6 with TRBJ1-1; D call uncertain. Trimming removed 0 bases at V and 7 bases at J, with 6 bases between. This CDR3 has 12 amino acids. Germline loops: CDR1 MNHNY, CDR2 SVGAGI (reference sequence). The CDR3 nucleotides read TGTGCCAGCAGTTACTCGACGGGTGAAGCTTTCTTT. Residues: CASSYSTGEAFF.

This chain joins TRBV18 and TRBJ1-1, with 7 bases aligning to TRBD1. V lost 1 base, J lost 1 base, and 3 bases stayed unmatched. The germline V gene has CDR1 KGHSH and CDR2 LQKENI. The CDR3 runs 15 residues. The CDR3 DNA reads TGTGCCAGCTCACCACAGACAGGGAGGAACACTGAAGCTTTCTTT. Its translation: CASSPQTGRNTEAFF.

This chain joins TRBV7-8 and TRBJ1-1; perhaps TRBD1 as D (6 bases). CDR1 and CDR2 from the germline V gene are SGHVS and FQNEAQ. Trimming removed 4 bases at V and 5 bases at J, with 11 bases between. The CDR3 runs 13 residues. CDR3 protein: CASSSQGWTEAFF. The DNA of the CDR3 is TGTGCCAGCAGCTCACAGGGTTGGACTGAAGCTTTCTTT.

This rearrangement joins TRBV5-1 to TRBJ2-5, with D possibly TRBD2 on 6 matching bases. There are 14 residues in the CDR3. Germline CDR1 SGHRS, CDR2 YFSETQ. The ends were cut back, 4 bases at V and 5 bases at J, with 15 bases in the middle. In nucleotides, the CDR3 is TGCGCCAGCAGCGAGCAGGGCGGGGCGGAGACCCAGTACTTC. Its translation is CASSEQGGAETQYF.

This rearrangement joins TRBV7-3 to TRBJ2-3; no firm D call. Germline loops: CDR1 SGHTA, CDR2 FQGTGA. V was shortened by 2 bases and J by 1 base, with 7 bases between the two germline ends. The CDR3 totals 14 residues. This CDR3 is CASSLLAGTDTQYF. The CDR3 DNA sequence: TGTGCCAGCAGCTTACTGGCAGGCACAGATACGCAGTATTTT.

This rearrangement joins TRBV30 to TRBJ1-5; 7 bases map to TRBD1. Trimming removed 1 base from V and 1 base from J; junction bases left unmatched: 4. CDR3 size: 15 residues. Germline CDR1 reads GTSNPN; CDR2 reads SVGIG (reference sequence). The CDR3 DNA reads as TGTGCCTGGAGTGGGCAGGGGGTGAGCAATCAGCCCCAGCATTTT. It yields the protein CAWSGQGVSNQPQHF.

The sample holds one count of this clone. The chain combines TRBV29-1 with TRBJ2-5; 7 bases map to TRBD2. The junction had 10 bases not matched to a gene; V was cut back by 7 bases and J by 5 bases. CDR1 SQVTM and CDR2 ANQGSEA come from the germline V gene. The CDR3 is made up of 13 amino acids. The CDR3 nucleotides read TGCAGCGCGACCTTAGCGGGCCGGGAGACCCAGTACTTC. This gives the protein CSATLAGRETQYF. Full variable domain (rest looked up from reference TRBV29-1 and TRBJ2-5): SAVISQKPSRDICQRGTSLTIQCQVDSQVTMMFWYRQQPGQSLTLIATANQGSEATYESGFVIDKFPISRPNLTFSTLTVSNMSPEDSSIYLCSATLAGRETQYFGPGTRLLVL.

The rearrangement joins TRBV6-4 to TRBJ2-1, with 10 bases that match TRBD2. The CDR3 has 16 residues. CDR1 and CDR2 from the germline V gene are MRHNA and SNTAGT. With 3 bases clipped from V and 8 bases from J, the junction kept 10 bases outside the gene matches. The CDR3 nucleotides read TGTGCCAGCAGTGAGATGAGCGGGGGGGCCATAGATGAGCAGTTCTTC. The encoded protein is CASSEMSGGAIDEQFF.